The 13 T cell receptor beta chains in this list originate from one sample, sequenced in a study of CD8+CD57+ T cells in acquired aplastic anemia. Investigators profiled TCR beta VDJ and CDR3 from genomic DNA template. TCRdb redid the calling of the reads with MiXCR, one entry per CDR3 protein. The data contain around 160,000 distinct CDR3 sequences, under 55% of them singletons. Patients picked for sequencing had shown CD8+CD57+ cell expansion detected by flow cytometry. Sequencing was carried out using sorted CD4+, CD8+, or CD8+CD57+ T cells (not recorded which) from PBMCs. These TCRs come from a human donor with aplastic anemia.

For this clonotype: It may be a read error: a sequence one base away is much more abundant. CDR3 nucleotide sequence: TGTGCCAGCCACGGGACCACAGATGCGCAGTATTTT. Its protein product is CASHGTTDAQYF. The V and J genes are TRBV7-9 and TRBJ2-3, with D possibly being TRBD1 or TRBD2 (5 bases each). The length of the CDR3 is 12 residues. Germline CDR1 and CDR2: SEHNR and FQNEAQ (reference sequence).

Worth noting for this clonotype: Since a much larger clone is just one base distant, this may be a read error. The chain recombines TRBV12-3 or TRBV12-4 with TRBJ1-4; the D is unclear. There are 14 residues in the CDR3. The CDR3 sequence is CASGLVDVNEKLFF. CDR3 coding DNA: TGTGCCAGCGGTTTGGTGGACGTTAATGAAAAACTGTTTTTT.

The chain carries TRBV2 and TRBJ1-1; the match to TRBD1 covers 8 bases. With 6 bases clipped from V and 4 bases from J, the junction kept 7 bases outside the gene matches. Germline assignment: CDR1 SNHLY and CDR2 FYNNEI. The CDR3 spans 14 residues. This chain's CDR3 is CASRATGGGTEAFF. DNA of the CDR3: TGTGCCAGCAGAGCCACAGGGGGTGGCACTGAAGCTTTCTTT.

This sequence joins TRBV20-1 and TRBJ2-7, with a weak D call TRBD2 (5 bases). The germline V gene encodes CDR1 DFQATT and CDR2 SNEGSKA (reference sequence). The CDR3 has 13 amino acids. V was shortened by 3 bases and J by 3 bases, with 12 bases between the two germline ends. The CDR3 nucleotides are TGCAGTGCTAGTGCGCTAGCCAACTACGAGCAGTACTTC. Translation: CSASALANYEQYF.

This clonotype has just a few counts. The chain is built from TRBV10-2 and TRBJ2-7; 8 nucleotides line up with TRBD2. Trimming took 4 bases from V and 5 from J; bases not matched to a gene: 7. This CDR3 has 14 amino acids. Germline V gene lookup returns CDR1 WSHSY and CDR2 SAAADI. CDR3 bases: TGCGCCAGCAGTGTTGTAGCCGGGGGGGACGAGCAGTACTTC. It specifies CASSVVAGGDEQYF.

This clonotype was seen many times. This chain connects TRBV12-3 or TRBV12-4 to TRBJ2-5, with D unclear. Trimming took 6 bases from V and 4 from J, leaving 9 bases between them. CDR3 size: 12 residues. This CDR3 is CASRPFTETQYF. The CDR3 coding sequence is TGTGCCAGCAGACCCTTTACAGAGACCCAGTACTTC.

The chain uses TRBV18 and TRBJ1-3; unclear D gene. Germline V lookup: CDR1 KGHSH, CDR2 LQKENI. V shed 1 base and J shed 6 bases, with 16 bases lying between them. The CDR3 has 16 amino acids. CDR3 region: CASSPQPDGRPNTIYF. CDR3 bases: TGTGCCAGCTCACCACAGCCTGACGGGAGGCCAAACACCATATATTTT.

This clonotype was counted many times. This chain uses TRBV3-1 with TRBJ1-1, with a possible D match to TRBD1 (6 bases). Germline CDR1 reads LGHDT; CDR2 reads YNNKEL (reference sequence). V lost 0 bases to trimming and J lost 3 bases, with 14 bases between them. The CDR3 spans 16 residues. The CDR3 loop reads CASSQDDHRVHTEAFF. The CDR3 region has the DNA TGTGCCAGCAGCCAAGATGATCACAGGGTCCACACTGAAGCTTTCTTT.

This clonotype was detected ten times or more. This chain connects TRBV19 to TRBJ2-3, with TRBD2 matching over 9 bases. Germline CDR1 reads LNHDA; CDR2 reads SQIVND (reference sequence). V lost 1 base to trimming and J lost 4 bases; unmatched junction nucleotides: 6. This CDR3 region has 16 residues. CDR3 residues: CASSIVSGSTADTQYF. The CDR3 bases are TGTGCCAGTAGTATAGTTAGCGGGAGCACGGCAGATACGCAGTATTTT.

The V and J genes are TRBV24-1 and TRBJ2-1; 7 nucleotides agree with TRBD2. Losses at the gene ends were 3 bases for V and 4 bases for J; bases not matched to a gene: 5. From germline, CDR1 is KGHDR and CDR2 SFDVKD. This CDR3 comprises 15 residues. CDR3: CATSDGGLDYNEQFF. In DNA, the CDR3 is TGTGCCACCAGTGATGGTGGACTAGATTACAATGAGCAGTTCTTC.

This clonotype was counted a single time. The rearrangement links TRBV24-1 to TRBJ2-1; 8 positions match TRBD2. This CDR3 has 13 amino acids. V dropped 2 bases and J dropped 10; count of bases not matched to a gene: 3. Germline V gene data show CDR1 as KGHDR and CDR2 as SFDVKD. CDR3 amino acids: CATSDYSGVEQFF. The CDR3 DNA sequence: TGTGCCACCAGTGATTATAGCGGGGTCGAGCAGTTCTTC.

In regard to this clonotype: This may be a read error, as it is one base from a much larger clone. The chain employs TRBV7-9 and TRBJ2-7; D ambiguous. The CDR3 contains 13 residues. The V gene's germline CDR1 is SEHNR and CDR2 FQNEAQ (reference sequence). CDR3 residues: CAGSPMPPYEQYF. Written as DNA, the CDR3 is TGCGCCGGCAGCCCGATGCCTCCCTACGAGCAGTACTTC.

This clonotype appeared many times. The chain has TRBV25-1 and TRBJ1-3; 8 nucleotides match TRBD1. The ends lost 1 base at V and 2 bases at J; junction bases unmatched: 1. Germline-derived CDR1 and CDR2 are MGHDK and SYGVNS. The CDR3 is 15 residues long. In nucleotides, the CDR3 is TGTGCCAGCAGTGAATCGGGACAGGCTGGAAACACCATATATTTT. It specifies CASSESGQAGNTIYF.